This T cell receptor (beta chain) appears in the sequencing data of a study of blood T cell repertoires in COVID-19. The CDR3 length is 18 residues. Germline V gives CDR1 SGHDN, CDR2 FVKESK. The V end was cut by 3 bases, the J end by 2 bases, with 22 bases between. Assay used: immunoSEQ multiplex PCR; TCRdb lists only in-frame clones, some missing. The top ten hold roughly 4.6% of the sample, which has 250,000 to 300,000 clones, 75% to 90% seen once. This sequence joins TRBV14 and TRBJ2-5, with D possibly matching TRBD2 (5 bases). Sequencing used peripheral blood. The sequence came from a man in his sixties who had recovered from COVID-19. The CDR3 protein is CASSQGTMALRRQETQYF. CDR3 nucleotides: TGTGCCAGCAGCCAGGGTACGATGGCCCTGAGGAGGCAAGAGACCCAGTACTTC.